The clone carrying this T cell receptor beta chain showed up just a few times. Its target is not known. TCRdb keeps only in-frame clones here, not all; method: immunoSEQ multiplex PCR. The data show about 2.4 million clones, more than 85% seen once. This sample is drawn from a study of shared clonotypes between healthy human individuals. Study-level findings and limits: Few donors restricted represented genetic and exposure-history diversity. Relative to clonotypes present in all four donors, those not shared had lower generation probabilities. Sharing across a handful of donors was seen in 4% to 5% of naive CD4 clonotypes.

CD4+ cell separation produced CD45RA+ naive and CD45RA-negative memory subsets. The clonotype comes from a man between 18 and 29 years old in good health. Some clones in this sample may be carry-over from other donors' samples. The sample consisted of naive CD4+ T cells from PBMCs. Subset indicated: CD45RA+ positively selected.

The CDR3 here is CASRTGFHGSGYTF. The CDR3 DNA sequence: TGTGCCAGCAGAACGGGGTTCCACGGTAGTGGCTACACCTTC. V is TRBV28 and J is TRBJ1-2, with D unclear. CDR3 length equals 14 residues. Germline V gene sequence: CDR1 MDHEN, CDR2 SYDVKM. V was shortened by 6 bases and J by 7 bases, with 18 bases between the two germline ends.